This TCR beta chain derives from a study of cytomegalovirus exposure and HLA in healthy donors. Study results and limitations: Association of a missense DCLRE1C variant with TCR beta V- and J-gene trimming was reported in a later analysis. HLA allele associations emerged for around 15,000 TCR beta sequences in a later analysis, at 0.05 false discovery rate.

As regards this clone: Its antigen remains unidentified.

The CDR3 length is 14 residues. V dropped 4 bases and J dropped 7; count of bases not matched to a gene: 11. The germline CDR1 and CDR2 sequences are SGHRS and YFSETQ. 60 Vbeta and 13 Jbeta primers were used in PCR. The data were produced by immunoSEQ multiplex PCR, yet TCRdb's version contains in-frame clones alone and is incomplete. The table records approximately 97,000 clones, roughly 83% of them present only once. Sequenced material: PBMCs. This sequence was found in a man aged 35 to 55 in good health and CMV-seronegative. V usage is TRBV5-1 and J usage is TRBJ2-7; 7 bases match TRBD2. CDR3 coding DNA: TGCGCCAGCAGCAACGAGCGGGGAGGACCTGAGCAGTACTTC. Its translation: CASSNERGGPEQYF.